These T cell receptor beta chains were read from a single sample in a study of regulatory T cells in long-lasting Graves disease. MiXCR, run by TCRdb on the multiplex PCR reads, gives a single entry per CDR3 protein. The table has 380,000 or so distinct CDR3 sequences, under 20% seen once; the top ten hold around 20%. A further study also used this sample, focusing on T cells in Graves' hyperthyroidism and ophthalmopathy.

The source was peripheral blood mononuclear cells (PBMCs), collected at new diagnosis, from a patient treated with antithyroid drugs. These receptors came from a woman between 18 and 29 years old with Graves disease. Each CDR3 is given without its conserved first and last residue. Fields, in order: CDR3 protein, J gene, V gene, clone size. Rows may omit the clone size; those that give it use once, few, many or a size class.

ASSLEAENSPLH | TRBJ1-6 | TRBV7-6 | many
ASSYGGNYGYT | TRBJ1-2 | TRBV6-2/TRBV6-3 | many
SARDPSGGHIDEQF | TRBJ2-1 | TRBV20-1 | .
ASSLLGGKLDEQF | TRBJ2-1 | TRBV5-4 | many
ASSYSSSVHEQY | TRBJ2-7 | TRBV11-2 | many
ASSQGQAQTQY | TRBJ2-5 | TRBV14 | few
ASSFSGQGAQPQH | TRBJ1-5 | TRBV28 | many
ASSVEGGAVAF | TRBJ1-1 | TRBV9 | few
SARGPGTGGTGELF | TRBJ2-2 | TRBV20-1 | .
ASSQRGRDTGELF | TRBJ2-2 | TRBV4-2 | few
ASSIVTQETQY | TRBJ2-5 | TRBV19 | few
ASSFGLNPSTDTQY | TRBJ2-3 | TRBV6-1 | many
ASSSTYNGQF | TRBJ2-1 | TRBV6-2/TRBV6-3 | few
ATGIRNTEAF | TRBJ1-1 | TRBV28 | many
AISAGQRETQY | TRBJ2-5 | TRBV10-3 | .
ASSPQTGSNTIY | TRBJ1-3 | TRBV7-2 | .
ASSLVAGGSYEQY | TRBJ2-7 | TRBV7-9 | .
AISEAERNIQY | TRBJ2-4 | TRBV10-3 | many
ASRPITGPSYEQY | TRBJ2-7 | TRBV5-6 | many
ASSQGTGGLEKLF | TRBJ1-4 | TRBV4-1 | .
ASSETSPSYEQY | TRBJ2-7 | TRBV25-1 | .
ASSAEVPPLH | TRBJ1-6 | TRBV9 | .